These T cell receptor beta chains were read from a single sample in a study of blood T cell repertoires in COVID-19. Method: immunoSEQ multiplex PCR; TCRdb's copy keeps in-frame clones and lacks some. Counted here are about 200,000 clones, about 88% occurring once; the ten biggest clones make up 18%. The sample was peripheral blood. The receptor set was obtained from a man aged 45-65 years with COVID-19, enrolled during active disease. CDR3s leave out the opening cysteine and the closing phenylalanine or tryptophan. The order of the fields is D gene, V gene, J gene, CDR3 length, CDR3 protein. A D gene is named only where the DNA matches it firmly.

TRBD2	TRBV2	TRBJ2-7	10	ASSGTSYEQY
TRBD1	TRBV2	TRBJ1-3	14	ASSELQGWSGNTIY
.	TRBV18	TRBJ1-5	12	ASSPAGDNQPQH
TRBD1	TRBV7-9	TRBJ2-1	13	ASSSDRGAYNEQF
.	TRBV18	TRBJ2-7	11	ASSPLQGYEQY
TRBD1	TRBV19	TRBJ1-5	11	ATRGQGQQPQH
TRBD2	TRBV19	TRBJ2-3	11	ASTSGSTDTQY
.	TRBV7-3	TRBJ2-7	10	ASSPGGYEQY
TRBD1	TRBV6-5	TRBJ1-5	12	AAMGQGQNQPQH
.	TRBV7-9	TRBJ1-6	12	ASSFSAGMSPLH
TRBD1	TRBV28	TRBJ1-2	13	ASSSIGTGNYGYT
TRBD2	TRBV2	TRBJ2-1	14	ASSERRLAGYNEQF
TRBD2	TRBV7-2	TRBJ2-7	13	ASSGRTSGSYEQY
TRBD2	TRBV6-5	TRBJ2-7	11	ACGTSGSYEQY
.	TRBV25-1	TRBJ1-2	13	ASSGVGGAYYGYT
TRBD1	TRBV18	TRBJ1-1	13	ASSRGTDMNTEAF
TRBD1	TRBV5-6	TRBJ2-7	12	ASSEYRTGTGVH
.	TRBV5-1	TRBJ2-2	13	ASSLGHPNTGELF
.	TRBV12-3/TRBV12-4	TRBJ1-2	10	ASSLESVGYT
TRBD1	TRBV6-2/TRBV6-3	TRBJ1-2	13	ASSYGRQGNYGYT
TRBD2	TRBV3-1/TRBV3-2	TRBJ2-7	12	ASSRTSGTYEQY
.	TRBV3-1/TRBV3-2	TRBJ2-1	14	ASSPKSLTGYNEQF
TRBD2	TRBV19	TRBJ2-7	15	ASSIGPVAGGGYEQY
.	TRBV3-1/TRBV3-2	TRBJ2-5	10	ASSPVQETQY
.	TRBV18	TRBJ1-1	13	ASSAYETQNTEAF
TRBD1	TRBV7-3	TRBJ2-5	12	ASSTSGGQETQY
TRBD1	TRBV11-2	TRBJ1-1	12	ASSPNPGGTEAF
.	TRBV19	TRBJ2-5	13	ASSIDGGALETQY
TRBD2	TRBV5-6	TRBJ2-3	16	ASSLSLAGASSTDTQY
TRBD1	TRBV7-2	TRBJ1-6	14	ASSLFAGQNNSPLH
TRBD1	TRBV11-2	TRBJ2-3	14	ASSDRTGLTADTQY
TRBD1	TRBV30	TRBJ1-5	10	AWQGADQPQH
.	TRBV7-8	TRBJ1-2	13	ASSLQVGGWDGYT
TRBD1	TRBV3-1/TRBV3-2	TRBJ2-2	15	ASSPTLGTGGIGELF
TRBD1	TRBV10-3	TRBJ2-2	13	AISEDRGLFGELF
TRBD1	TRBV7-9	TRBJ2-3	13	ASSAGTGRQDTQY
.	TRBV7-3	TRBJ2-3	13	ASSPKTSVADTQY
TRBD1	TRBV7-2	TRBJ1-6	13	ASSLAKDRGSPLH
TRBD1	TRBV6-5	TRBJ1-1	11	ASSPEWDRGRT
.	TRBV12-3/TRBV12-4	TRBJ2-5	11	ASRGLVGWTQY
.	TRBV7-2	TRBJ2-7	9	ASSLAQGQY
.	TRBV12-3/TRBV12-4	TRBJ2-1	10	ASRRSRHEQF
.	TRBV28	TRBJ1-1	12	ASTLWGLNTEAF
TRBD2	TRBV6-2/TRBV6-3	TRBJ2-5	15	ASSYRRAGGPGETQY
TRBD2	TRBV7-9	TRBJ2-1	14	ASSQVERGAYNEQF
TRBD1	TRBV2	TRBJ1-4	11	ASSRQGGEKLF
TRBD2	TRBV19	TRBJ2-3	15	ASSIGLAGGRSDTQY
.	TRBV24-1	TRBJ1-2	13	ATSDLRAGKDGYT
.	TRBV2	TRBJ1-6	13	ASSLGRTEGSPLH
.	TRBV18	TRBJ2-3	12	ASSHTNVPDTQY
.	TRBV28	TRBJ1-3	10	ASTGAGNTIY
TRBD2	TRBV7-2	TRBJ2-7	13	ASSLWAGERDRQY
.	TRBV3-1/TRBV3-2	TRBJ2-7	10	ASSLTGSEQY
TRBD2	TRBV6-5	TRBJ2-7	13	ASSYSTSPPYEQY
.	TRBV6-5	TRBJ2-2	12	ASIQPASTGELF
.	TRBV13	TRBJ1-2	15	ASSLGRRESFNYGYT
TRBD1	TRBV2	TRBJ2-5	13	ASNGLGQGGETQY